The 25 T cell receptor beta chains given below trace back to one sample, sequenced in a study of identical twins. TCRdb itself ran the 5' RACE reads through MiXCR, one entry per CDR3 protein. The sample carries over 550,000 distinct CDR3 sequences, just over 7% recorded once. This sample also belongs to another study, concerning yellow fever vaccine responses in identical twins.

Sequences were obtained from PBMCs. Every receptor here comes from a woman younger than 35 in good health.

The V and J genes are TRBV5-1 and TRBJ2-1, with 12 bases aligning to TRBD1. Germline CDR1 reads SGHRS; CDR2 reads YFSETQ. V shed 6 bases, J shed 2 bases, and the junction held 12 bases outside the gene matches. The length of the CDR3 is 18 residues. The DNA of the CDR3 is TGCGCCAGCAATCCCGGGACAGGGGGCACTAATACCTACAATGAGCAGTTCTTC. Encoded protein: CASNPGTGGTNTYNEQFF.

This clonotype was counted a few times. The J gene is TRBJ2-1, the V gene TRBV4-2; no clear D gene. The germline V gene encodes CDR1 LGHNA and CDR2 YNFKEQ. This CDR3 is 17 amino acids long. Trimming left V 2 bases short and J 8 bases short, with 22 bases between. CDR3 loop: CASSQQSPGNSLDEQFF. In DNA form, the CDR3 reads TGTGCCAGCAGCCAACAAAGCCCTGGGAATTCTCTCGATGAGCAGTTCTTC.

The chain employs TRBV12-3 or TRBV12-4 and TRBJ1-1; D gene ambiguous. This CDR3 is built from 15 residues. The germline V and J ends were trimmed by 3 bases and 6 bases, with 17 bases remaining between them. The CDR3 reads CASSLTLGGWAEAFF. DNA for the CDR3: TGTGCCAGCAGTTTGACGCTGGGAGGTTGGGCTGAAGCTTTCTTT.

This clonotype came up a few times. An end of the junction does not agree with germline; a read error may underlie this. The chain couples TRBV2 to TRBJ2-1, with 8 bases aligning to TRBD2. This CDR3 spans 15 amino acids. Germline CDR1 reads SNHLY; CDR2 reads FYNNEI. The chain's CDR3 is CASREAGVSYNEQFF. The CDR3 DNA sequence: TGTGCCAGCAGGGAAGCGGGAGTGTCCTACAATGAGCAGTTCTTC.

V usage is TRBV28 and J usage is TRBJ2-7; 7 nucleotides agree with TRBD1. This CDR3 comprises 18 residues. Germline V gene data show CDR1 as MDHEN and CDR2 as SYDVKM. With 2 bases clipped from V and 4 bases from J, the junction kept 17 bases outside the gene matches. The CDR3 protein is CASSLSPWRQGPMYEQYV. The CDR3 DNA follows: TGTGCCAGCAGTTTAAGCCCCTGGCGACAGGGCCCGATGTACGAGCAGTACGTC.

The sample holds many counts of this clonotype. The chain has TRBV12-3 or TRBV12-4 and TRBJ1-2, with D maybe TRBD1 (6 bases). The V and J ends lost 5 bases and 2 bases respectively, with 27 bases between them. CDR3 length: 19 amino acids. CDR3 bases: TGTGCCAGCAGTCAACCTCCGTTCGGGGCAGGGGAACGAAACTATGGCTACACCTTC. As protein: CASSQPPFGAGERNYGYTF.

This clonotype was counted many times. The chain has TRBV12-3 or TRBV12-4 and TRBJ2-1; 11 nucleotides align to TRBD2. The V and J ends lost 6 bases and 8 bases, in that order; junction bases with no gene match: 9. The CDR3 spans 15 residues. The CDR3 here is CASRAGTSGKDEQFF. The DNA of the CDR3 is TGTGCCAGCAGAGCCGGGACTAGCGGAAAAGATGAGCAGTTCTTC.

This clonotype turned up a few times. The genes are TRBV29-1 and TRBJ1-2; tentative D call: TRBD1 (6 bases). Trimming shortened V by 4 bases and J by 6 bases, and 9 bases separated the two germline ends. The germline V gene has CDR1 SQVTM and CDR2 ANQGSEA. The CDR3 spans 11 residues. The CDR3 loop reads CSVVGADGYTF. CDR3 nucleotide sequence: TGCAGCGTTGTGGGGGCGGATGGCTACACCTTC.

Ten or more counts support this clonotype. J is TRBJ2-1 and V is TRBV12-3 or TRBV12-4, with D perhaps matching TRBD2 (5 bases). This CDR3 has 14 residues. Trimming removed 7 bases from V and 8 bases from J, with 18 bases in between. CDR3 sequence reads: CASITRPGNDEQFF. DNA for the CDR3: TGTGCCAGCATCACCCGTCCGGGGAACGATGAGCAGTTCTTC.

Many counts were recorded for this clonotype. The rearrangement joins TRBV6-1 to TRBJ2-5; D possibly uses TRBD1 or TRBD2 (5 bases each). Trimming removed 5 bases at V and 5 bases at J, with 15 bases between. Germline V gene lookup returns CDR1 MNHNS and CDR2 SASEGT. There are 14 residues in the CDR3. The CDR3 loop is CASSPQWGWETQYF. The DNA of the CDR3 is TGTGCCAGCAGTCCCCAATGGGGGTGGGAGACCCAGTACTTC.

The chain recombines TRBV6-5 with TRBJ2-2, with 7 bases that match TRBD2. From germline, CDR1 is MNHEY and CDR2 SVGAGI. The CDR3 length is 16 residues. The trim removed 0 bases at V and 0 bases at J, leaving 1 base unmatched. CDR3 DNA: TGTGCCAGCAGTTACTCGGGACTAACGAACACCGGGGAGCTGTTTTTT. This sequence encodes CASSYSGLTNTGELFF.

This sequence joins TRBV6-2 or TRBV6-3 and TRBJ2-5; D is perhaps TRBD1 (6 bases). CDR3 length equals 14 residues. CDR1 MNHEY and CDR2 SVGEGT come from the germline V gene. Trimming removed 2 bases from V and 2 bases from J, with 9 bases in between. The CDR3 nucleotides read TGTGCCAGCAGTTACGAGCAGGGGCAAGAGACCCAGTACTTC. As protein: CASSYEQGQETQYF.

The genes are TRBV4-1 and TRBJ1-2; unclear D gene. Trimming took off 1 base at V and 5 bases at J, with 8 bases between the two ends. This CDR3 has 13 residues. Germline values: CDR1 MGHRA, CDR2 YSYEKL. CDR3 residues: CASSQVSSYGYTF. The CDR3 bases are TGCGCCAGCAGCCAAGTCAGCAGTTATGGCTACACCTTC.

In this sample, this clonotype turned up a few times. The CDR3 DNA reads as TGTGCCAGCAGATCTAGGTATATCCAGACCCAGTACTTC. Translation gives CASRSRYIQTQYF. J is TRBJ2-5 and V is TRBV25-1; no clear D gene. Per the germline V gene, CDR1 is MGHDK and CDR2 is SYGVNS. Trimming stripped 6 bases from V and 6 bases from J, with 14 bases between. This CDR3 region has 13 residues.

This clonotype was recorded a few times. The V gene is TRBV11-2, the J gene TRBJ2-7; no clear D gene. CDR3 size: 14 residues. Germline-derived CDR1 and CDR2 are SGHAT and FQNNGV. Trimming cost V 3 bases and J 2 bases, with 11 bases left between them. CDR3 nucleotide sequence: TGTGCCAGCAGCTTTACGGCCACTACCTACGAGCAGTACTTC. Protein product: CASSFTATTYEQYF. The full variable domain, in which reference TRBV11-2 and TRBJ2-7 provide the parts outside the CDR3, is EAGVAQSPRYKIIEKRQSVAFWCNPISGHATLYWYQQILGQGPKLLIQFQNNGVVDDSQLPKDRFSAERLKGVDSTLKIQPAKLEDSAVYLCASSFTATTYEQYFGPGTRLTVT.

This clonotype was recorded a few times. The chain combines TRBV10-3 with TRBJ2-7, with 10 bases lining up with TRBD1. V lost 4 bases, J lost 3 bases, and 9 bases stayed unmatched. The CDR3 is 16 residues long. The germline gives CDR1 ENHRY, CDR2 SYGVKD. CDR3: CAISGGQGTNNYEQYV. The CDR3 region has the DNA TGTGCCATCAGTGGGGGACAGGGGACAAACAACTACGAGCAGTACGTC.

There are a few counts of this clonotype. The V and J genes are TRBV11-2 and TRBJ1-1, with D unresolved. This CDR3 spans 11 amino acids. CDR1 SGHAT and CDR2 FQNNGV come from the germline V gene. V was pared by 5 bases and J by 6 bases, with 7 bases between. CDR3 DNA sequence: TGTGCCAGCAGCCAGTTCTCTGAAGCTTTCTTT. Amino acids: CASSQFSEAFF.

This clonotype showed up just a few times. This rearrangement joins TRBV28 to TRBJ2-2; tentative D call: TRBD1 (6 bases). The germline V and J ends were trimmed by 8 bases and 0 bases, with 22 bases remaining between them. The V gene's germline CDR1 is MDHEN and CDR2 SYDVKM. The CDR3 covers 18 residues. The CDR3 nucleotides read TGTGCCAGCGCGAGGACAGTGGGGTCCTACGCGAACACCGGGGAGCTGTTTTTT. Encoded protein: CASARTVGSYANTGELFF. The variable domain in full, with the rest retrieved from reference TRBV28 and TRBJ2-2, is DVKVTQSSRYLVKRTGEKVFLECVQDMDHENMFWYRQDPGLGLRLIYFSYDVKMKEKGDIPEGYSVSREKKERFSLILESASTNQTSMYLCASARTVGSYANTGELFFGEGSRLTVL.

J is TRBJ1-1 and V is TRBV20-1, with D unresolved. V was trimmed by 6 bases and J by 1 base, leaving 12 bases between them. This CDR3 is 13 amino acids long. CDR1 is DFQATT and CDR2 is SNEGSKA in the germline V gene (reference sequence). The CDR3 coding sequence is TGCAGTGCGAGAAAGGGCAAGAACACTGAAGCTTTCTTT. Translated: CSARKGKNTEAFF.

The chain is built from TRBV15 and TRBJ2-1; TRBD2 aligns across 7 bases. Germline values: CDR1 LNHNV, CDR2 YYDKDF (reference sequence). CDR3 size: 16 residues. V trimming: 2 bases; J trimming: 0 bases; junction bases outside the gene matches: 4. The CDR3 reads CATSRPRTSSYNEQFF. For the CDR3, the DNA is TGTGCCACCAGCAGACCAAGGACTAGCTCCTACAATGAGCAGTTCTTC.

This clonotype has ten or more counts. This chain links TRBV29-1 with TRBJ2-5; D is unresolved. The germline gives CDR1 SQVTM, CDR2 ANQGSEA. The length of the CDR3 is 13 residues. Trimming stripped 3 bases from V and 2 bases from J, with 10 bases between. CDR3 region: CSVDSLRQETQYF. CDR3 in DNA: TGCAGCGTTGACTCGTTGCGGCAAGAGACCCAGTACTTC.

This clonotype appeared many times. The rearrangement joins TRBV10-3 to TRBJ2-1; 8 bases agree with TRBD2. Germline lookup yields CDR1 ENHRY and CDR2 SYGVKD. V dropped 6 bases and J dropped 2; count of bases not matched to a gene: 18. The CDR3 loop spans 19 amino acids. The CDR3: CAISLTILDSGAPYNEQFF. CDR3 DNA sequence: TGTGCCATCAGCTTAACGATCCTCGATAGCGGGGCTCCCTACAATGAGCAGTTCTTC.

A word on this clonotype: A much larger clone differs by one base, so this may be a read error. This rearrangement joins TRBV12-3 or TRBV12-4 to TRBJ1-5, with D unclear. CDR3 size: 14 residues. This CDR3 reads CANSLSFSNQPQHF. The CDR3 nucleotides are TGTGCCAACAGTTTAAGCTTCAGCAATCAGCCCCAGCATTTT.

Ten or more counts support this clonotype. The chain uses TRBV10-2 and TRBJ1-2, with D perhaps matching TRBD1 (5 bases). CDR1 is WSHSY, CDR2 SAAADI, per germline. CDR3 length: 13 residues. Trimming cost V 0 bases and J 7 bases, with 9 bases left between them. The CDR3 reads CASSESGARGYTF. Here the CDR3 DNA reads TGCGCCAGCAGTGAGTCAGGGGCGCGTGGCTACACCTTC.

This clonotype was seen many times. The chain recombines TRBV12-3 or TRBV12-4 with TRBJ1-1; D is perhaps TRBD1 (6 bases). The CDR3 has 16 amino acids. Trimming stripped 5 bases from V and 4 bases from J, with 20 bases between. The CDR3 protein is CASSPGTKAVGTEAFF. The CDR3 nucleotides are TGTGCCAGCAGTCCCGGGACAAAAGCGGTCGGCACTGAAGCTTTCTTT.